This TCR beta chain was profiled in a study of T-cell reconstitution after alpha-beta-depleted transplantation in children. CDR1 is SGHDN, CDR2 FVKESK, per germline. V was trimmed by 0 bases and J by 2 bases, leaving 11 bases between them. There are 15 residues in the CDR3. It was with unique molecular identifiers that the TCRbeta library was prepared. One entry per CDR3 protein results from TCRdb running MiXCR on the PCR reads. The sample consists of about 980,000 distinct CDR3 sequences, roughly 29% of them appearing once. Points on this clonotype: Its target is unknown.

Study findings and constraints: Elevated TCRbeta diversity at day 60 was traced, in some patients, to surviving recipient T cells and thymic progenitors.

The TCR sequence derives from a boy less than two years old who had a stem cell transplant for SCID, so the T cells may come from the graft donor. This specimen was PBMCs, mostly from graft donor cells, taken 360 days after TCRalphabeta/CD19-depleted stem cell transplant. The chain is built from TRBV14 and TRBJ2-7; D uncertain. Here the CDR3 DNA reads TGTGCCAGCAGCCAAGATGGCAGGAAAACCTACGAGCAGTACTTC. Amino acids: CASSQDGRKTYEQYF.